This T cell receptor (beta chain) was obtained from a study of T cell changes during pregnancy in multiple sclerosis. Repertoires were generated with immunoSEQ multiplex PCR, while TCRdb's copy carries only in-frame clones and drops some. The sample includes roughly 84,000 clones, approximately 92% of them seen just once. Germline V lookup: CDR1 SGHNT, CDR2 YYREEE (reference sequence). The CDR3 covers 16 residues. V lost 0 bases to trimming and J lost 0 bases, with 7 bases between them. This receptor was obtained from a female donor in good health, enrolled as a control in a pregnancy study. The chain carries TRBV5-4 and TRBJ2-6, with D perhaps matching TRBD2 (5 bases). The source was peripheral blood, collected in the third trimester of pregnancy. CDR3 DNA: TGTGCCAGCAGCTTGGCCGGACTCTCTGGGGCCAACGTCCTGACTTTC. Translation gives CASSLAGLSGANVLTF.